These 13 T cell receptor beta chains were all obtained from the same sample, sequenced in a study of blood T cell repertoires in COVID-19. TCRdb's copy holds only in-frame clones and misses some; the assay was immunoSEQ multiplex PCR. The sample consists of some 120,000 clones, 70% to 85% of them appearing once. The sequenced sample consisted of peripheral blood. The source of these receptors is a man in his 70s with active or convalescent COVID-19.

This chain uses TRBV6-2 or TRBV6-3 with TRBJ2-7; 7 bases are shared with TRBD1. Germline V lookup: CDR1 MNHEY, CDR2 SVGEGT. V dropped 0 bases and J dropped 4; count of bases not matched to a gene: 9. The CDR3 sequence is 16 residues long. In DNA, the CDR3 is TGTGCCAGCAGTTACTCGAGGCGAGGGGGCAGGTACGAGCAGTACTTC. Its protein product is CASSYSRRGGRYEQYF.

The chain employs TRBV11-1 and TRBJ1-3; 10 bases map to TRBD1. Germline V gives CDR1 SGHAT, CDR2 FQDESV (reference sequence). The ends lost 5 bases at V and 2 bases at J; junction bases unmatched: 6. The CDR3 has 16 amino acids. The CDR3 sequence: CASSVTGGEAGNTIYF. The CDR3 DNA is TGTGCCAGCAGCGTGACAGGGGGCGAAGCTGGAAACACCATATATTTT. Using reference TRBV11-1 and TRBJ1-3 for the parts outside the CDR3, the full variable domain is EAEVAQSPRYKITEKSQAVAFWCDPISGHATLYWYRQILGQGPELLVQFQDESVVDDSQLPKDRFSAERLKGVDSTLKIQPAELGDSAMYLCASSVTGGEAGNTIYFGEGSWLTVV.

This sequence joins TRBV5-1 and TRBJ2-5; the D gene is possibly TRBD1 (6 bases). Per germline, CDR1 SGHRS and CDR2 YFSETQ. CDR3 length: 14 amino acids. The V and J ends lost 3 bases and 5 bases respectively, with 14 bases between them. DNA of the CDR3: TGCGCCAGCAGCTCAGGACTCCAGGGGGAGACCCAGTACTTC. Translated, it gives CASSSGLQGETQYF.

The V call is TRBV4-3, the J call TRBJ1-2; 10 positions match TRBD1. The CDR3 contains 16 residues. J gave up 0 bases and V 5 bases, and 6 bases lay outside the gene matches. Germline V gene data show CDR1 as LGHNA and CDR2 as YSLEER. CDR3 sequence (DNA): TGCGCCAGCAGCAGGGGACAGGGGACTTCTAACTATGGCTACACCTTC. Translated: CASSRGQGTSNYGYTF.

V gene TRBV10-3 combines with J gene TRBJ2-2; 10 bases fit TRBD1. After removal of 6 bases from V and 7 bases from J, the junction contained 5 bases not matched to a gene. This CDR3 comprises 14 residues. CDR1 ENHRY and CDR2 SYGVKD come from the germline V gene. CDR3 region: CAISPGQGNGELFF. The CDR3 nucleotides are TGTGCCATCAGCCCGGGACAGGGGAACGGGGAGCTGTTTTTT.

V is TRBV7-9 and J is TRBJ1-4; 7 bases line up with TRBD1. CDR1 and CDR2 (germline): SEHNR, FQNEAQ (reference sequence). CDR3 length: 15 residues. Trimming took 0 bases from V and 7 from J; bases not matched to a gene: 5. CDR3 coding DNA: TGTGCCAGCAGCTTAGCCGAGACAGGGAGTGAAAAACTGTTTTTT. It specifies CASSLAETGSEKLFF.

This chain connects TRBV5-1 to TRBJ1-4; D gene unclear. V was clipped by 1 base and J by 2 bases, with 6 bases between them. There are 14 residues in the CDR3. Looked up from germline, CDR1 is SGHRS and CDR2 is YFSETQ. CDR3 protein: CASSLFSTNEKLFF. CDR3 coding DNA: TGCGCCAGCAGCTTGTTCTCCACTAATGAAAAACTGTTTTTT.

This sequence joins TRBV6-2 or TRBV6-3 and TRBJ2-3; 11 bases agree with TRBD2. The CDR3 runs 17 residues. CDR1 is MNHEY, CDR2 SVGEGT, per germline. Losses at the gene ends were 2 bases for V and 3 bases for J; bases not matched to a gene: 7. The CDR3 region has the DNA TGTGCCAGCAGTTACGGGTTAGCGGGAGGGAGTACAGATACGCAGTATTTT. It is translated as CASSYGLAGGSTDTQYF.

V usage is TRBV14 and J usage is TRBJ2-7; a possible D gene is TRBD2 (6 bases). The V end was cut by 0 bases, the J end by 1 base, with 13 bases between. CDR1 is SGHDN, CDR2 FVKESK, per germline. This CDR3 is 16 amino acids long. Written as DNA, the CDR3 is TGTGCCAGCAGCCAAGATTCCTGGCTAGCGTCCTACGAGCAGTACTTC. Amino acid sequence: CASSQDSWLASYEQYF.

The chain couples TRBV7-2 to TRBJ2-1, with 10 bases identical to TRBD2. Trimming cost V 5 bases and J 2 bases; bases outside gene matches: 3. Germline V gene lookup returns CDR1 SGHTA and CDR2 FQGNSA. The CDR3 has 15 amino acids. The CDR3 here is CASSPSGGAYNEQFF. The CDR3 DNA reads TGTGCCAGCAGCCCCAGCGGGGGGGCCTACAATGAGCAGTTCTTC.

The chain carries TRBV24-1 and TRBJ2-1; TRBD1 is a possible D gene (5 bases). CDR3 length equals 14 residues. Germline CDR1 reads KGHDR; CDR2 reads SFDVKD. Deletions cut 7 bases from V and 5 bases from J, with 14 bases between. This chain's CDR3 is CATRPQEIDNEQFF. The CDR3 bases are TGTGCCACCAGGCCACAGGAGATCGACAATGAGCAGTTCTTC.

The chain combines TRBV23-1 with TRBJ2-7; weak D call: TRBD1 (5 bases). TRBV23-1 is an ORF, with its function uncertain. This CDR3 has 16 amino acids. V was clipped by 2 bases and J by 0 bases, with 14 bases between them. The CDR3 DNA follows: TGCGCCAGCAGTCAACCCTCTTCAGGGAACTCCTACGAGCAGTACTTC. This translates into CASSQPSSGNSYEQYF.

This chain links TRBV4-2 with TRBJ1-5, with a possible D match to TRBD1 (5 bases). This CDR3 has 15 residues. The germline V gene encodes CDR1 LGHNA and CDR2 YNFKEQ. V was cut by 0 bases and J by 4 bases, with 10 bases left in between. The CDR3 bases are TGTGCCAGCAGCCAAGATTCAGGGTGGAATCAGCCCCAGCATTTT. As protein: CASSQDSGWNQPQHF.